The rows below give T cell receptor beta chains drawn from one sample of a study of long-term antiretroviral therapy in people with HIV. Profiling relied on immunoSEQ multiplex PCR, and the TCRdb table lists in-frame clones only, not all of them. The sample records 16,000 or so clones, around 83% being singletons. Here the sequenced sample was unsorted PBMCs, taken 0.5 years after starting antiretroviral therapy. These receptors were collected from a woman aged 40-49 years with HIV. Each CDR3 is given with its conserved first and last residue. Fields, in order: CDR3 length, J gene, V gene, D gene, CDR3 protein, CDR3 DNA. D genes are given only for firm matches.

19 TRBJ2-5 TRBV19 - CASSSPAGEERRGRETQYF TGTGCCAGTAGTTCTCCCGCCGGCGAAGAGCGACGAGGGAGGGAGACCCAGTACTTC
16 TRBJ2-1 TRBV5-6 TRBD2 CASSLSSSGRYNEQFF TGTGCCAGCAGCTTGTCATCTAGCGGGAGATACAATGAGCAGTTCTTC
14 TRBJ2-1 TRBV7-2 TRBD2 CASSVGLAGVEQFF TGTGCCAGCAGCGTGGGACTAGCGGGAGTTGAGCAGTTCTTC
13 TRBJ2-3 TRBV6-5 - CASSYSWWDTQYF TGTGCCAGCAGTTACTCCTGGTGGGATACGCAGTATTTT
14 TRBJ2-7 TRBV7-8 - CASSLGDSYYEQYF TGTGCCAGCAGCTTAGGTGACAGCTACTACGAGCAGTACTTC
14 TRBJ2-1 TRBV28 TRBD1 CASSKGTGDNEQFF TGTGCCAGCAGCAAAGGGACAGGGGACAATGAGCAGTTCTTC
15 TRBJ1-5 TRBV6-5 TRBD1 CASSFTGTGDQPQHF TGTGCCAGCAGTTTCACCGGGACAGGGGATCAGCCCCAGCATTTT
15 TRBJ2-2 TRBV5-8 - CASSLGAEYTGELFF TGTGCCAGCAGCTTGGGGGCAGAATACACCGGGGAGCTGTTTTTT
18 TRBJ2-3 TRBV7-8 TRBD2 CASGGSGTSGRGTDTQYF TGTGCCAGCGGGGGGAGTGGGACTAGCGGGAGAGGTACAGATACGCAGTATTTT
16 TRBJ2-7 TRBV11-2 - CASSLAPTPKFYEQYF TGTGCCAGCAGCTTAGCTCCGACCCCAAAGTTTTACGAGCAGTACTTC
15 TRBJ2-2 TRBV15 TRBD1 CATSRRDRNTGELFF TGTGCCACCAGCAGACGGGACAGAAACACCGGGGAGCTGTTTTTT
16 TRBJ2-3 TRBV11-2 TRBD2 CASSGSDLGGTDTQYF TGTGCCAGCAGCGGGTCAGATCTGGGAGGGACAGATACGCAGTATTTT
14 TRBJ2-3 TRBV5-1 TRBD2 CASSLTSGTDTQYF TGCGCCAGCAGCCTGACTAGCGGCACAGATACGCAGTATTTT
15 TRBJ1-1 TRBV6-6 - CASGRMRGTPQEAFF TGTGCCAGCGGGAGAATGAGGGGTACCCCTCAGGAAGCTTTCTTT
15 TRBJ2-1 TRBV7-9 TRBD1 CASSQRGTEYNEQFF TGTGCCAGCAGCCAAAGGGGGACAGAATACAATGAGCAGTTCTTC
13 TRBJ2-5 TRBV2 - CASSDLSKETQYF TGTGCCAGCAGTGATCTGTCTAAAGAGACCCAGTACTTC
14 TRBJ2-1 TRBV7-9 - CASSLTGVYNEQFF TGTGCCAGCAGCCTGACAGGCGTTTACAATGAGCAGTTCTTC